This passage covers 6 T cell receptor beta chains from one sample sequenced in a study of blood T cells in healthy people across ages. With a J-beta primer mix and a sample-barcoded 5' primer, a second PCR ran about 7 to 12 cycles. TCRdb redid the calling of the 5' RACE reads with MiXCR, one entry per CDR3 protein. The sample has approximately 960,000 distinct CDR3 sequences; almost 30% are singletons. The same data also contributed to another study, on T cells of mothers and their children.

Sequencing was performed on blood. These receptor sequences come from a woman aged 35 to 49 in good health.

This chain uses TRBV12-3 or TRBV12-4 with TRBJ2-7; D is possibly TRBD2 (7 bases). Trimming pared 2 bases from V and 3 bases from J, leaving 20 bases between. CDR3 length equals 17 residues. CDR3 sequence (DNA): TGTGCCAGCAGTTTAACGGCTCGGGGGCGGGGGATCTACGAGCAGTACTTC. As protein: CASSLTARGRGIYEQYF.

The rearrangement joins TRBV6-2 or TRBV6-3 to TRBJ1-4, with D maybe TRBD1 (6 bases). CDR3 length: 15 amino acids. Germline-derived CDR1 and CDR2 are MNHEY and SVGEGT. V gave up 6 bases and J gave up 7 bases, with 18 bases separating them. CDR3 loop: CASRTGGAGAEKLFF. DNA of the CDR3: TGTGCCAGCAGGACCGGGGGGGCTGGTGCTGAAAAACTGTTTTTT.

This clonotype was recorded many times. The chain couples TRBV12-3 or TRBV12-4 to TRBJ1-2; TRBD1 aligns across 7 bases. V dropped 5 bases and J dropped 5; count of bases not matched to a gene: 11. The CDR3 loop spans 15 amino acids. The CDR3 is CASSPPGQRYYGYTF. In nucleotides, the CDR3 is TGTGCCAGCAGTCCACCGGGACAGAGATATTATGGCTACACCTTC.

In its sample, this clonotype was seen many times. The genes are TRBV7-3 and TRBJ2-5, with 7 bases identical to TRBD2. Germline V gene data show CDR1 as SGHTA and CDR2 as FQGTGA. The CDR3 contains 13 residues. The trim removed 2 bases at V and 4 bases at J, leaving 1 base unmatched. The CDR3 is CASSLWEGETQYF. The CDR3 region has the DNA TGTGCCAGCAGCTTATGGGAGGGAGAGACCCAGTACTTC. Using reference TRBV7-3 and TRBJ2-5 for the parts outside the CDR3, the full variable domain is GAGVSQTPSNKVTEKGKYVELRCDPISGHTALYWYRQSLGQGPEFLIYFQGTGAADDSGLPNDRFFAVRPEGSVSTLKIQRTERGDSAVYLCASSLWEGETQYFGPGTRLLVL.

This clonotype was observed at least ten times. With a much larger clone just one base away, this may be a read error. The chain links TRBV6-5 to TRBJ2-3; TRBD1 agrees at 8 bases. Germline V CDR1 and CDR2: MNHEY, SVGAGI. The CDR3 loop spans 15 amino acids. The V segment lost 6 bases and the J segment 0 bases; nucleotides outside the gene matches: 5. The CDR3 DNA is TGTGCCAGCAGCTTGGACAGGGCTAGCACAGATACGCAGTATTTT. Protein: CASSLDRASTDTQYF.

This clonotype was counted ten times or more. V is TRBV7-2 and J is TRBJ2-5, with TRBD1 as a possible D gene (5 bases). CDR1 is SGHTA, CDR2 FQGNSA, per germline. The CDR3 has 14 amino acids. The V end lost 3 bases, the J end lost 1 base, and 9 bases lay between the germline ends. The CDR3 DNA follows: TGTGCCAGCAGCTTTCAGGGATCCCAAGAGACCCAGTACTTC. Its translation: CASSFQGSQETQYF.